This T cell receptor beta chain emerged from a study of T cells after yellow fever vaccination. Study details: The SMART-Seq v4 Ultra Low Input method served to prepare the low-cell-number fractions. Study-wide results and caveats: Only a small proportion of the clonotypes turned up in both the CD4 and the CD8 compartments, likely arising from convergent recombination. The booster response re-showed most primary clones: 96% CD4, 88% CD8.

A 5'RACE template-switching step, the method used to make TCR cDNA, added a universal primer site and UMIs. TCRdb recomputed calls from the 5' RACE reads with MiXCR, one row per CDR3 protein. The sample lists 200,000 to 250,000 distinct CDR3 sequences, less than 3.5% occurring once. Only a few counts were recorded for this clonotype. Its target is unknown. The V gene's germline CDR1 is SGHRS and CDR2 YFSETQ. The CDR3 runs to 16 residues. Trimming pared 0 bases from V and 3 bases from J, leaving 13 bases between. The chain carries TRBV5-1 and TRBJ1-3; D unresolved. The sample was CD4+ T cells sorted from PBMCs, taken 10 days after the yellow fever booster vaccination. The source is a man aged 18-30 years who received the YFV17D yellow fever vaccine. The CDR3 nucleotides are TGCGCCAGCAGCTTGGACGGCTCCTCGAGTGGAAACACCATATATTTT. This encodes CASSLDGSSSGNTIYF. The full variable domain, completed using reference TRBV5-1 and TRBJ1-3, is KAGVTQTPRYLIKTRGQQVTLSCSPISGHRSVSWYQQTPGQGLQFLFEYFSETQRNKGNFPGRFSGRQFSNSRSEMNVSTLELGDSALYLCASSLDGSSSGNTIYFGEGSWLTVV.